The 31 T cell receptor beta chains below all came from one sample that was sequenced in a study of blood T cell repertoires in COVID-19. Sequenced by immunoSEQ multiplex PCR; TCRdb stores in-frame clones only, minus some. The data show some 80,000 clones, approximately 90% seen once. Sample: peripheral blood. The receptors stem from a man aged 45 to 65 with COVID-19, enrolled during active disease.

J is TRBJ2-5 and V is TRBV5-5; TRBD2 matches at 10 bases. V lost 1 base to trimming and J lost 6 bases; unmatched junction nucleotides: 15. Germline V gives CDR1 SGHKS, CDR2 YYEKEE (reference sequence). The CDR3 has 18 residues. The CDR3 protein is CASSLSIIASGSIKTQYF. In DNA form, the CDR3 reads TGTGCCAGCAGCTTGTCGATCATAGCTAGCGGGAGTATAAAGACCCAGTACTTC.

V and J are TRBV28 and TRBJ1-5; 9 nucleotides agree with TRBD1. CDR3 size: 14 residues. Trimming removed 4 bases from V and 5 bases from J; junction bases left unmatched: 3. Germline assignment: CDR1 MDHEN and CDR2 SYDVKM. DNA for the CDR3: TGTGCCAGCAGTTCGGGACAGGGCCATCAGCCCCAGCATTTT. Translated, it gives CASSSGQGHQPQHF.

The chain has TRBV5-6 and TRBJ2-5; 7 nucleotides line up with TRBD2. CDR1 SGHDT and CDR2 YYEEEE come from the germline V gene. Germline trimming cut 0 bases from V and 1 base from J; bases unmatched to any gene: 6. This CDR3 has 16 amino acids. CDR3 bases: TGTGCCAGCAGCTTGGCCTTCGGGGGGATCCAAGAGACCCAGTACTTC. Its translation: CASSLAFGGIQETQYF.

The rearrangement uses TRBV2 and TRBJ2-1; no firm D call. Germline CDR1 SNHLY, CDR2 FYNNEI. There are 13 residues in the CDR3. The V end lost 5 bases, the J end lost 10 bases, and 15 bases lay between the germline ends. The CDR3 bases are TGTGCCAGCAGTAACTCACCCCCCGCGGAGCAGTTCTTC. It encodes CASSNSPPAEQFF.

This chain uses TRBV28 with TRBJ1-6; unclear D gene. Trimming removed 5 bases from V and 8 bases from J, with 13 bases in between. CDR3 length: 14 amino acids. Germline CDR1 reads MDHEN; CDR2 reads SYDVKM. CDR3 nucleotides: TGTGCCAGCAGTCTCCCTAGTTTGGATTCACCCCTCCACTTT. It is translated as CASSLPSLDSPLHF.

The rearrangement joins TRBV29-1 to TRBJ2-7; 13 bases align to TRBD2. J lost 1 base, V lost 3 bases, and 9 bases had no gene match. Germline CDR1 is SQVTM and CDR2 is ANQGSEA. This CDR3 has 17 amino acids. The CDR3 nucleotides are TGCAGCGTTGATAAGACTAGCGGGAGGACACTGTCCTACGAGCAGTACGTC. It translates to CSVDKTSGRTLSYEQYV.

This clone was seen a few times. This chain connects TRBV5-4 to TRBJ1-1; TRBD1 is a possible D gene (5 bases). This CDR3 spans 14 amino acids. CDR1 is SGHNT and CDR2 is YYREEE in the germline V gene (reference sequence). V was shortened by 2 bases and J by 4 bases, with 12 bases between the two germline ends. DNA of the CDR3: TGTGCCAGCAGCTTAGGGGTTTGGGCCACTGAAGCTTTCTTT. Residues: CASSLGVWATEAFF.

This chain links TRBV27 with TRBJ2-5, with 8 nucleotides matching TRBD2. Trimming at V came to 8 bases and at J to 4 bases, leaving 12 bases not matched to a gene. The CDR3 sequence is 15 residues long. CDR1 is MNHEY, CDR2 SMNVEV, per germline (reference sequence). CDR3 region: CASAPEKRESETQYF. Here the CDR3 DNA reads TGTGCCAGCGCCCCCGAAAAGCGGGAGTCAGAGACCCAGTACTTC.

This clone was counted only a few times. The CDR3 DNA reads TGTGCCAGCAGTGTAGCGGGAGATACCACAGATACGCAGTATTTT. It translates to CASSVAGDTTDTQYF. The J gene is TRBJ2-3, the V gene TRBV6-1; 9 bases agree with TRBD2. The length of the CDR3 is 15 residues. Per the germline V gene, CDR1 is MNHNS and CDR2 is SASEGT. Trimming took 4 bases from V and 2 from J; bases not matched to a gene: 4.

The chain is built from TRBV27 and TRBJ2-5; 11 bases agree with TRBD2. The CDR3 runs to 15 residues. V lost 10 bases to trimming and J lost 3 bases; unmatched junction nucleotides: 10. Germline CDR1 is MNHEY and CDR2 is SMNVEV (reference sequence). The CDR3 DNA sequence: TGTGCCACCCGAGCTAGCGGGAGGCCGGAAGAGACCCAGTACTTC. Protein product: CATRASGRPEETQYF.

V and J are TRBV5-1 and TRBJ2-1; TRBD2 matches at 7 bases. This CDR3 comprises 13 residues. The V gene end was trimmed by 7 bases and the J gene end by 3 bases; junction bases not matched to a gene: 4. The germline CDR1 and CDR2 sequences are SGHRS and YFSETQ. The CDR3 is CASGRTSYNEQFF. The CDR3 DNA reads TGCGCCAGCGGGCGGACTAGCTACAATGAGCAGTTCTTC.

The CDR3 DNA is TGTGCCAGTAGTGCCGGTTCGGGGGTGGGCAATCAGCCCCAGCATTTT. Encoded protein: CASSAGSGVGNQPQHF. The gene calls are TRBV19 and TRBJ1-5, with D perhaps TRBD1 (5 bases). The CDR3 runs to 16 residues. Trimming cost V 5 bases and J 2 bases, with 16 bases left between them. Germline CDR1 LNHDA, CDR2 SQIVND (reference sequence).

The V and J genes are TRBV6-1 and TRBJ2-1; 8 bases line up with TRBD1. The CDR3 runs to 16 residues. In germline, CDR1 is MNHNS, CDR2 SASEGT. The J segment lost 0 bases and the V segment lost 4 bases, leaving 5 bases of the junction unmatched. The CDR3 DNA follows: TGTGCCAGCAGTGGTAGACAGGGGAGCTCCTACAATGAGCAGTTCTTC. This encodes CASSGRQGSSYNEQFF.

The chain uses TRBV7-9 and TRBJ2-1; 16 nucleotides align to TRBD2. Unmatched junction bases numbered 3, after V lost 5 bases and J lost 5 bases. Per the germline V gene, CDR1 is SEHNR and CDR2 is FQNEAQ (reference sequence). This CDR3 spans 16 amino acids. The CDR3 DNA is TGTGCCAGCAGCACCGGGACTAGCGGGAGGGACAATGAGCAGTTCTTC. Amino acids: CASSTGTSGRDNEQFF.

The chain joins TRBV9 to TRBJ1-5; no firm D call. V was cut by 4 bases and J by 0 bases, with 11 bases left in between. This CDR3 is 15 amino acids long. Germline V gene lookup returns CDR1 SGDLS and CDR2 YYNGEE. The CDR3 here is CASSRTDYSNQPQHF. The CDR3 nucleotides are TGTGCCAGCAGCCGGACTGATTATAGCAATCAGCCCCAGCATTTT.

The chain uses TRBV30 and TRBJ2-7; tentatively, D is TRBD1 (6 bases). Germline values: CDR1 GTSNPN, CDR2 SVGIG (reference sequence). V lost 0 bases to trimming and J lost 6 bases, with 9 bases between them. The CDR3 has 12 residues. The CDR3 DNA sequence: TGTGCCTGGAGTGTTAACAGGGTCGAGCAGTACTTC. This codes for CAWSVNRVEQYF.

The gene calls are TRBV7-3 and TRBJ2-3; D is undetermined. The germline CDR1 and CDR2 sequences are SGHTA and FQGTGA. V was shortened by 1 base and J by 0 bases, with 8 bases between the two germline ends. CDR3 length equals 15 residues. In nucleotides, the CDR3 is TGTGCCAGCAGCTTAAGGGCAGGTAGCACAGATACGCAGTATTTT. Protein: CASSLRAGSTDTQYF.

This clone appeared once. The chain carries TRBV10-1 and TRBJ2-1; 10 bases are shared with TRBD2. Trimming cost V 8 bases and J 8 bases; bases outside gene matches: 9. Germline CDR1 reads WNHNN; CDR2 reads SYGVQD (reference sequence). CDR3 length: 14 amino acids. This CDR3 is CASPKREGRDEQFF. CDR3 coding DNA: TGCGCCAGCCCGAAGCGGGAGGGCCGAGATGAGCAGTTCTTC.

The chain couples TRBV6-5 to TRBJ2-2, with TRBD2 matching over 9 bases. Germline V gives CDR1 MNHEY, CDR2 SVGAGI. J lost 6 bases, V lost 2 bases, and 4 bases had no gene match. CDR3 length: 15 residues. Written as DNA, the CDR3 is TGTGCCAGCAGTTACAGGGGGACTAGCTCCGGGGAGCTGTTTTTT. It yields the protein CASSYRGTSSGELFF.

The V call is TRBV18, the J call TRBJ2-3; 7 bases align to TRBD1. Trimming removed 2 bases from V and 4 bases from J; junction bases left unmatched: 15. The CDR3 sequence is 18 residues long. Germline CDR1 reads KGHSH; CDR2 reads LQKENI. For the CDR3, the DNA is TGTGCCAGCTCACCAACGGCAGTGTGGGCAGGGGGACCAGATACGCAGTATTTT. This sequence encodes CASSPTAVWAGGPDTQYF.

The chain combines TRBV5-1 with TRBJ1-4; 9 nucleotides align to TRBD1. J gave up 8 bases and V 5 bases, and 13 bases lay outside the gene matches. CDR3 length: 16 residues. Looked up from germline, CDR1 is SGHRS and CDR2 is YFSETQ. CDR3 sequence: CASSPEMGQGEEKLFF. The CDR3 DNA reads as TGCGCCAGCAGTCCGGAAATGGGACAGGGAGAGGAAAAACTGTTTTTT.

The chain links TRBV5-4 to TRBJ2-1, with 8 nucleotides matching TRBD2. The CDR3 runs to 15 residues. The V gene end was trimmed by 4 bases and the J gene end by 7 bases; junction bases not matched to a gene: 10. Germline CDR1 SGHNT, CDR2 YYREEE (reference sequence). The CDR3 DNA sequence: TGTGCCAGCAGCCTGCCAGCGGGAGAAGGGAATGAGCAGTTCTTC. Its protein product is CASSLPAGEGNEQFF.

This chain uses TRBV15 with TRBJ2-1; TRBD2 matches at 7 bases. The CDR3 sequence is 15 residues long. The germline V gene encodes CDR1 LNHNV and CDR2 YYDKDF (reference sequence). V shed 3 bases and J 9 bases; nucleotides not matched to a gene: 11. For the CDR3, the DNA is TGTGCCACCAGCAGGCTGACCGATGGGAGGGGTGAGCAGTTCTTC. This gives the protein CATSRLTDGRGEQFF.

The chain joins TRBV5-4 to TRBJ1-2, with 8 positions matching TRBD1. CDR1 and CDR2 from the germline V gene are SGHNT and YYREEE (reference sequence). The V and J ends lost 3 bases and 2 bases, in that order; junction bases with no gene match: 3. The CDR3 sequence is 14 residues long. CDR3 residues: CASSSGQGNYGYTF. In DNA, the CDR3 is TGTGCCAGCAGCTCTGGACAGGGAAACTATGGCTACACCTTC.

The J gene is TRBJ2-5, the V gene TRBV11-3; D not resolved. The V gene's germline CDR1 is SGHNT and CDR2 YENEEA. This CDR3 has 12 residues. V was trimmed by 4 bases and J by 2 bases, leaving 5 bases between them. DNA for the CDR3: TGTGCCAGCAGCTCCAGTCAAGAGACCCAGTACTTC. It yields the protein CASSSSQETQYF.

CDR3 region: CAWSVGQGSYNEQFF. The CDR3 DNA is TGTGCCTGGAGTGTCGGACAGGGCAGCTACAATGAGCAGTTCTTC. The rearrangement joins TRBV30 to TRBJ2-1; 8 nucleotides align to TRBD1. The CDR3 spans 15 residues. The junction had 4 bases not matched to a gene; V was cut back by 0 bases and J by 3 bases. The germline CDR1 and CDR2 sequences are GTSNPN and SVGIG (reference sequence).

This clone appeared once. The chain joins TRBV20-1 to TRBJ2-6; no firm D call. The germline gives CDR1 DFQATT, CDR2 SNEGSKA (reference sequence). Deletions cut 3 bases from V and 1 base from J, with 7 bases between. The CDR3 spans 14 residues. The DNA for the CDR3 is TGCAGTGCTAGTAGAGTATCTGGGGCCAACGTCCTGACTTTC. Translated: CSASRVSGANVLTF.

The chain carries TRBV14 and TRBJ2-3, with 10 nucleotides matching TRBD2. The CDR3 has 16 residues. CDR1 SGHDN and CDR2 FVKESK come from the germline V gene. After removal of 3 bases from V and 8 bases from J, the junction contained 11 bases not matched to a gene. The CDR3 sequence is CASSHAPSGSTGTQYF. CDR3 coding DNA: TGTGCCAGCAGCCACGCTCCTAGCGGGAGCACTGGTACGCAGTATTTT. Full variable domain (missing parts from reference TRBV14 and TRBJ2-3): EAGVTQFPSHSVIEKGQTVTLRCDPISGHDNLYWYRRVMGKEIKFLLHFVKESKQDESGMPNNRFLAERTGGTYSTLKVQPAELEDSGVYFCASSHAPSGSTGTQYFGPGTRLTVL.

V gene TRBV28 combines with J gene TRBJ1-1; D perhaps matches TRBD1 (6 bases). Per germline, CDR1 MDHEN and CDR2 SYDVKM. V lost 4 bases, J lost 11 bases, and 20 bases lay in between. The CDR3 length is 14 residues. Here the CDR3 DNA reads TGTGCCAGCAGTTCCGCCATGGACAGCCCCAGGGCTTTCTTT. Translated: CASSSAMDSPRAFF.

V is TRBV10-3 and J is TRBJ1-4, with 8 bases matching TRBD1. The CDR3 is 16 residues long. Germline trimming cut 3 bases from V and 8 bases from J; bases unmatched to any gene: 11. The germline CDR1 and CDR2 sequences are ENHRY and SYGVKD. CDR3 DNA sequence: TGTGCCATCAGTGACTCCAAGGGACAGGCCGGAGAAAAACTGTTTTTT. It yields the protein CAISDSKGQAGEKLFF.

This sequence joins TRBV6-6 and TRBJ2-7; 10 nucleotides agree with TRBD1. Germline loops: CDR1 MNHNY, CDR2 SVGAGI (reference sequence). The CDR3 covers 15 residues. Trimming took 7 bases from V and 3 from J; bases not matched to a gene: 9. Written as DNA, the CDR3 is TGTGCCAGCACCAGAGCCGGGACAGGGGTCTACGAGCAGTACTTC. It translates to CASTRAGTGVYEQYF.